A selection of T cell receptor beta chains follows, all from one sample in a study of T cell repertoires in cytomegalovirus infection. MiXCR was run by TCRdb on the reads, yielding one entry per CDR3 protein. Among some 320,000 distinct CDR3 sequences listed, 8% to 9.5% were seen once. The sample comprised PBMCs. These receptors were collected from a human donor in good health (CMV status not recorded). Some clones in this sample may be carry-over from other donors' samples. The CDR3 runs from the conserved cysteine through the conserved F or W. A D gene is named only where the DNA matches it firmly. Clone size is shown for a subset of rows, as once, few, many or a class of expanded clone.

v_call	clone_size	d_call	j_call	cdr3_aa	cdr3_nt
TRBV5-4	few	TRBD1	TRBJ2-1	CASSWGQGQGNEQFF	TGTGCCAGCAGCTGGGGACAGGGGCAGGGTAATGAGCAGTTCTTC
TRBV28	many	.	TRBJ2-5	CASSPSARTQETQYF	TGTGCCAGCAGTCCAAGCGCAAGGACACAAGAGACCCAGTACTTC
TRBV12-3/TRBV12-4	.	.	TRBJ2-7	CASSLKGQTPPYEQYF	TGTGCCAGCAGTTTAAAAGGGCAGACTCCCCCCTACGAGCAGTACTTC
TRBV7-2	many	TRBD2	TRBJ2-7	CASSLGLATYEQYF	TGTGCCAGCAGCTTGGGACTAGCGACCTACGAGCAGTACTTC
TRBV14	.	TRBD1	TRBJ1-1	CASSWGQVYTEAFF	TGTGCCAGCAGCTGGGGACAGGTATACACTGAAGCTTTCTTT
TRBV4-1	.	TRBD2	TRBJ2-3	CASSQRAMAGGTDTQYF	TGTGCCAGCAGCCAACGGGCCATGGCGGGGGGCACAGATACGCAGTATTTT
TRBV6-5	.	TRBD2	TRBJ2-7	CASSYLRGVEQYF	TGTGCCAGCAGTTACCTCCGGGGGGTCGAGCAGTACTTC
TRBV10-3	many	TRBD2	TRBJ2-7	CAISEPISGGPAYEQYF	TGTGCCATCAGTGAACCTATCAGCGGGGGGCCAGCCTACGAGCAGTACTTC
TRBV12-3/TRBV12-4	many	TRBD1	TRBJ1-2	CASRRGQGGYGYTF	TGTGCCAGCAGAAGAGGACAGGGCGGCTATGGCTACACCTTC
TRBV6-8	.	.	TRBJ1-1	CASSSGTPGRAEAFF	TGTGCCAGCAGTTCCGGGACACCGGGCCGGGCTGAAGCTTTCTTT
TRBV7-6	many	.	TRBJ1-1	CASSSTEIMNTEAFF	TGTGCCAGCAGCTCGACAGAGATCATGAACACTGAAGCTTTCTTT